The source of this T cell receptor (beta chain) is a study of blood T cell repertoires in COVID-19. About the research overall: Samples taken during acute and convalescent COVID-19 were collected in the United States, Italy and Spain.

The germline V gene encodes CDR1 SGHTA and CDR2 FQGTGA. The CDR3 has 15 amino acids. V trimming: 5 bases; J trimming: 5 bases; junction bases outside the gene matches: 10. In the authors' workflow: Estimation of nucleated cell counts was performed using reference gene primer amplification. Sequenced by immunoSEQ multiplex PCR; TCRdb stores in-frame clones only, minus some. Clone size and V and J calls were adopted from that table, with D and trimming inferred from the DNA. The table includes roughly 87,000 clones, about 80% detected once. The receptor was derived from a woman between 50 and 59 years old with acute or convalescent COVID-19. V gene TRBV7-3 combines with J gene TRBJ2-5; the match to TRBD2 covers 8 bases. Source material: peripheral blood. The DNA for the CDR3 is TGTGCCAGCAGCCTTCTTGGGGCTAGCGGGGAGACCCAGTACTTC. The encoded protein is CASSLLGASGETQYF.